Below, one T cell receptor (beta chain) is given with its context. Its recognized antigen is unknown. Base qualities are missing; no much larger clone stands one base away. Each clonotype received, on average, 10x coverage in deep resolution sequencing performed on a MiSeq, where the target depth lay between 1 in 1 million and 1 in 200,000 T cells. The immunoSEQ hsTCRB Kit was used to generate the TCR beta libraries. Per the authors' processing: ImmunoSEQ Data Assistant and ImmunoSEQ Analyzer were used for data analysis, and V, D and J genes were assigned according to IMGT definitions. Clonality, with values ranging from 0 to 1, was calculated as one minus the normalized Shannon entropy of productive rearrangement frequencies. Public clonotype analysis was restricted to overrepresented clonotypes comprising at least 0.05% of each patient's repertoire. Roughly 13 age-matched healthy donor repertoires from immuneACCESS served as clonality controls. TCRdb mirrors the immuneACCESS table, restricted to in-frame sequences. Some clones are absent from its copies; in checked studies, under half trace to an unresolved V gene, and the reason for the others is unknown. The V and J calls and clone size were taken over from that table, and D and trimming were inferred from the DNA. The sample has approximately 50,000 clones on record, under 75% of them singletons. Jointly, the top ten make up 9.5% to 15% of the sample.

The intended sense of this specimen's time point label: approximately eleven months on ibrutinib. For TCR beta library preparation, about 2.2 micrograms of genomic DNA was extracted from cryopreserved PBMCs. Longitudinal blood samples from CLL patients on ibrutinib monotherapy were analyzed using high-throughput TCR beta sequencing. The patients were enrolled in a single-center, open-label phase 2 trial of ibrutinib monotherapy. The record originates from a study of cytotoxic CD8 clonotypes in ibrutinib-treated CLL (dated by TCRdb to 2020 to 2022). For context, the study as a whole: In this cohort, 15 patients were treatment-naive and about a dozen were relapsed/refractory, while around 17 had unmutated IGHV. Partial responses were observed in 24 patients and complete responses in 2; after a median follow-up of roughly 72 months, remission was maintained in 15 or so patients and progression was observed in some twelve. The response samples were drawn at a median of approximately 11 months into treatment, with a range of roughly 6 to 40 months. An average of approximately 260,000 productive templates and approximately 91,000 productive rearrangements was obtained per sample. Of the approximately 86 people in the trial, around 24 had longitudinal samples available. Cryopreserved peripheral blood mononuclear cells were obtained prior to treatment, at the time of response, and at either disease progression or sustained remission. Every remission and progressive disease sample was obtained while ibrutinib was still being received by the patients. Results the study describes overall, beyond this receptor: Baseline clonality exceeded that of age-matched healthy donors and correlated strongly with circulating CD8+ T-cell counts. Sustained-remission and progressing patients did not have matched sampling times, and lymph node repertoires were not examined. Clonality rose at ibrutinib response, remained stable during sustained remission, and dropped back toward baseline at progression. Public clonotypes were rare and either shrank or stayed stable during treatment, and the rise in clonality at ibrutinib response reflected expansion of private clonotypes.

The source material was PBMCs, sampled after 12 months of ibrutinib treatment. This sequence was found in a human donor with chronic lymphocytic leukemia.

The base sequence is TGCGCCAGCAGCTACCCTAGCGGGGGTTACACCGGGGAGCTGTTTTTT. Protein translation: CASSYPSGGYTGELFF. The chain joins TRBV5-1 to TRBJ2-2, with 10 junctional bases fitting TRBD2. Based on the germline V gene, the CDR1 and CDR2 sequences are SGHRS and YFSETQ. V is trimmed back by 3 bases and J by 3 bases, and the junction contains 5 bases that no gene match accounts for. The CDR3 starts with the cysteine, ends with the phenylalanine, and has 16 residues. This entry keeps only the CDR3 DNA: 48 bases, framed from base 1.